This T cell receptor beta chain was identified during a study of blood T cells in healthy people across ages. Study at large: Template switching recovered approximately one barcoded beta molecule for every two T cells.

Staff drew around 10 milliliters of peripheral blood from each donor. Isolated PBMCs totaled at least 7 million in each sample. Then a second PCR, running about 6 to 11 cycles, was carried out with a sample-barcoded 5' primer and a J-beta primer mix. In TCRdb, the 5' RACE reads were re-called with MiXCR into one record per CDR3 protein. Altogether some 1.5 million distinct CDR3 sequences are present, approximately 42% being singletons, with the ten largest covering less than 5%. The CDR3 has 18 residues. Trimming removed 4 bases from V and 3 bases from J; junction bases left unmatched: 11. Per germline, CDR1 MNHEY and CDR2 SVGEGT. Whole-study results and caveats: Across samples, TCR beta diversity tracked strongly with naive T cell percentage.

As regards this clonotype: Its antigen is not known.

The rearrangement joins TRBV6-2 or TRBV6-3 to TRBJ2-3; 12 bases agree with TRBD2. Material: blood. This receptor was taken from a young woman in good health. Here the CDR3 DNA reads TGTGCCAGCAGTTTCCACCCGGGACTAGCGGGCGCAACAGATACGCAGTATTTT. Protein product: CASSFHPGLAGATDTQYF.